This TCR beta chain appears in the sequencing data of a study of blood T cell repertoires in COVID-19. Background on the study: Donors in the United States, Italy and Spain gave samples during acute or convalescent COVID-19.

Cohorts were based on clinical histories the participants reported. Clones were sequenced by immunoSEQ multiplex PCR, and TCRdb holds only the in-frame ones, with some missing. This sample has a few hundred thousand clones; nearly 90% occur once, and the top ten carry over 9%. In germline, CDR1 is SGHRS, CDR2 YFSETQ. The CDR3 contains 15 residues. V was clipped by 0 bases and J by 6 bases; unmatched bases: 6. The chain joins TRBV5-1 to TRBJ2-7; 10 bases agree with TRBD1. This TCR was sampled from a woman in her thirties who had recovered from COVID-19. The sequenced material came from PBMCs or T cells enriched from blood (not recorded which). The CDR3 spells CASSLADRGLGEQYF. In nucleotides, the CDR3 is TGCGCCAGCAGCTTGGCCGACAGGGGGCTCGGCGAGCAGTACTTC.